This entry features one T cell receptor (beta chain) sequence. There is no known antigen for this receptor. No per-base quality is available; no much larger clone lies one base away. To prepare the library, 5' RACE was applied. The instrument given in TCRdb is Illumina HiSeq 2500. The second PCR ran for about 6 to 11 cycles and used a J-beta primer mix along with a sample-barcoded 5' primer. A unique molecular identifier was introduced onto each TCR beta cDNA molecule by a template-switch 5' adaptor carrying 12 random nucleotides. Each sample yielded at least 3 million CDR3-containing paired-end reads. First-strand cDNA was synthesized from all RNA with the Mint cDNA synthesis kit, primed by a TRBC-specific oligonucleotide. After uracil-DNA glycosylase treatment, a first 18-cycle PCR used universal primers M1SS and BC2_uni_R on all cDNA. The source study handled its data this way. For normalization, 1 million high-quality reads, each with a distinct molecular identifier, were randomly selected from each sample. Reads with shared molecular identifiers were discarded instead of being binned into consensus sequences. CDR3 identification, clonotype clustering and error correction used MiTCR with a Q25 quality threshold and the strictest error-elimination algorithm. A nonparametric unseen species model with Euler transformation was used to estimate a lower bound on total TCR beta diversity. TCRdb passed the public sequencing reads through fastp at Q25 and MiXCR, retaining productive beta sequences. When rows share a CDR3 protein, they turn into one entry using the most common DNA and genes. The V and J calls come from TCRdb's annotation, not from the publication. The sample data list some 1.7 million distinct CDR3 sequences, and roughly 30% of these were observed just once. Of the sample, 7.7% falls within the top ten clones.

The data were obtained in a study of blood T cells in healthy people across ages (dated by TCRdb to between 2014 and 2017). At the level of the whole study: Template switching captured roughly one uniquely barcoded TCR beta cDNA molecule per two T cells in model experiments. Age-related changes in TCR beta repertoire diversity were measured in the study by deep sequencing normalized with unique cDNA molecular identifiers. Four age groups were formed from the donors: young (average about 17 years), middle-aged (around 37), aged (62) and long-lived (around 80). To avoid experimental bias, donors of different ages were spread randomly across the sequencing lanes. For two donors (one aged 18 to 29 and one aged 80 or older), the study analyzed two additional independent replicas of 1 million unique cDNA reads from the same blood draw. Beyond this particular receptor, the publication reports: Because the CMV infection status of the donors was unknown, age-related changes in expanded clonotypes may potentially have been confounded. The percentage of naive T cells measured by flow cytometry correlated strongly with observed TCR beta diversity. Conclusive comparison of naive and antigen-experienced compartments was prevented by the profiling of bulk unsorted PBMCs. Estimates of total diversity based on one million sequenced T cells were considered lower bounds and underestimates. As age increased, observed TCR beta diversity per million T cells dropped in a roughly linear way, and a significant reduction was already evident by age about 40. Compared with the aged group, the long-lived group had more naive CD4+ T cells, fewer expanded clones and increased TCR diversity, suggesting age selection.

The donors were about 40 Caucasian individuals from Russia, aged about 6 to 100 years, who were systemically healthy. Each donor gave approximately 9.4 milliliters of peripheral blood, drawn into EDTA-treated Vacutainer tubes. Ficoll-Paque density-gradient centrifugation was used to isolate PBMCs, with at least 7 million per sample. Trizol reagent was used to extract total RNA from the PBMCs, yielding at least 5.5 micrograms per sample. For every donor, flow cytometry on a PBMC aliquot measured the percentage of naive CD45RAhigh/CD27high T cells. Ends trimmed: V by 1 base, J by 4 bases; bases unmatched to a gene: 7. CDR1 and CDR2 (SGHTA, FQGTGA) derive from the germline V gene. The cysteine opens and the phenylalanine closes a CDR3 of 15 amino acids. This entry keeps only the CDR3 DNA: 45 bases, framed from base 1.

Input material: blood. This sequence uses TRBV7-3 and TRBJ2-7, with TRBD1 identical over 7 junction bases. This clonotype originated in a woman under 40 in good health. Here is the DNA: TGTGCCAGCAGCTTAATCCGGGACAGTAATTACGAGCAGTACTTC. Its coded protein is CASSLIRDSNYEQYF.